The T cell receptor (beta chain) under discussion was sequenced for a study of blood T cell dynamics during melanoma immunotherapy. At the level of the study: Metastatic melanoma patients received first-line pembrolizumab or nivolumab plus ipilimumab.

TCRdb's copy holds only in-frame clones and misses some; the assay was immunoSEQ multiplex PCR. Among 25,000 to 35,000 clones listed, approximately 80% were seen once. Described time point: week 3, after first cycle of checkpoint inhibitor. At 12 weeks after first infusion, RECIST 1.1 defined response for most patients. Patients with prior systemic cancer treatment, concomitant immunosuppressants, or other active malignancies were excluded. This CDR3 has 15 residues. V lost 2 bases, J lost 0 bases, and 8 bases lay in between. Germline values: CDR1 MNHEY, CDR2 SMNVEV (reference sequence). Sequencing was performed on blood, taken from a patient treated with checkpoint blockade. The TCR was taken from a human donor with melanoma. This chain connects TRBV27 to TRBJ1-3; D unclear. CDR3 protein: CASSLTAYSGNTIYF. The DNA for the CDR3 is TGTGCCAGCAGTTTAACGGCGTACTCTGGAAACACCATATATTTT.